The sequence of this T cell receptor beta chain was determined in a study of OX40 agonist ivuxolimab in advanced cancers. Broader study findings: CD4+ and CD8+ blood T cells expanded clonally by week 6 at 0.1 to 3.0 mg/kg.

Sequenced by immunoSEQ multiplex PCR; TCRdb stores in-frame clones only, minus some. The sample includes around 26,000 clones, roughly four fifths of them seen just once. Trimming cost V 1 base and J 7 bases, with 11 bases left between them. The CDR3 length is 15 residues. The germline V gene encodes CDR1 MGHRA and CDR2 YSYEKL. Of note for this clone: Its antigen is unknown.

The rearrangement uses TRBV4-1 and TRBJ1-6, with D perhaps matching TRBD1 (6 bases). The sequence derives from an adult with an advanced solid tumor such as melanoma, head and neck, liver or kidney cancer. The material was CD4+ or CD8+ T cells sorted from blood, obtained in a trial of the OX40 agonist ivuxolimab. The CDR3 is CASSQVGGSNSPLHF. In DNA form, the CDR3 reads TGCGCCAGCAGCCAAGTAGGGGGAAGCAATTCACCCCTCCACTTT.